This T cell receptor beta chain derives from a study of blood T cell repertoires in COVID-19. Study-level background: Specimens from acute and convalescent COVID-19 originated in the United States, Italy and Spain. Nucleic acid was either cDNA or gDNA, and it came from T cells, B-cell-depleted T cells, or PBMCs.

As processed by the authors: It was from reference gene primer amplification that nucleated cell counts were estimated. Some clones are missing from TCRdb's copy, which holds only in-frame ones; the method was immunoSEQ multiplex PCR. That table gives V, J and clone size, and the DNA gave D and trimming. The table has tens of thousands of clones, 80% to 90% seen once. Germline assignment: CDR1 KGHSH and CDR2 LQKENI. CDR3 length: 17 residues. The V end was cut by 6 bases, the J end by 3 bases, with 20 bases between. Sequencing used peripheral blood. This sequence originates from an elderly woman with active or convalescent COVID-19. The chain couples TRBV18 to TRBJ1-4; perhaps TRBD1 as D (6 bases). The CDR3 sequence is CASSPEGGAQANEKLFF. CDR3 nucleotide sequence: TGTGCCAGCTCCCCAGAGGGGGGGGCGCAGGCTAATGAAAAACTGTTTTTT.